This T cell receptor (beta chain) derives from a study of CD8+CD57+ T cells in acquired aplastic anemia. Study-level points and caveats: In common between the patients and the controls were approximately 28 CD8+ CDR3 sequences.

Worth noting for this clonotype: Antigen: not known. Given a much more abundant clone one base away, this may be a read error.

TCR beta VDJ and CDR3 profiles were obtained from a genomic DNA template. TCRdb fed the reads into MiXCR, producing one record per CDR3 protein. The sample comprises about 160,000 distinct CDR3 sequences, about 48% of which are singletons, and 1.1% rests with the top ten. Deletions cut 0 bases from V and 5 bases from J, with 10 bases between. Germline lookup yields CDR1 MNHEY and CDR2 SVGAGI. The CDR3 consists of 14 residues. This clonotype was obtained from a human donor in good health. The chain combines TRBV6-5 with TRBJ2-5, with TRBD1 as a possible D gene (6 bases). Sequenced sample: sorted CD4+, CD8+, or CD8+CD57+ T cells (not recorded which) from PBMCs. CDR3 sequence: CASSYSRGGETQYF. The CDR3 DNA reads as TGTGCCAGCAGTTACTCCAGGGGTGGGGAGACCCAGTACTTC.